This T cell receptor (beta chain) was identified during a study of beta chain features in type 1 diabetes. Looking at the study overall: Sorted cells, approximately 110 million in number, were examined across all samples.

Study observations and caveats: PCR might favor shorter templates, equally in patients and controls. Type 1 diabetes patients had TCRB CDR3s that were shorter (moderately but significantly so) in all four CD4+ subsets.

The whole isolated RNA underwent reverse transcription, so sequencing captured expressed TCRB transcripts. The protocol was immunoSEQ multiplex PCR, while the TCRdb copy is restricted to in-frame clones and leaves out a portion. The sample yields 350,000 to 450,000 clones, about 15% seen once. Sorting that relied on CD45RO/CCR7/CD25/CD127/CD95/CD27 yielded CD4+ naive, central memory, regulatory and stem cell-like memory cells. A note on this clone: Its antigen remains unknown.

Trimming pared 1 base from V and 1 base from J, leaving 12 bases between. Looked up from germline, CDR1 is LGHNA and CDR2 is YNFKEQ. The CDR3 totals 16 residues. This chain uses TRBV4-2 with TRBJ2-3; D possibly corresponds to TRBD2 (6 bases). The sample comprised naive CD4+ T cells from blood. The sequence came from a man aged 25-45 years in good health. CDR3: CASSQAGVGGTDTQYF. The CDR3 region has the DNA TGTGCCAGCAGCCAAGCGGGGGTAGGGGGCACAGATACGCAGTATTTT.